A single sample is the source of the 16 T cell receptor beta chains below, sequenced in a study of CD8+CD57+ T cells in acquired aplastic anemia. CDR3 and TCR beta VDJ profiling relied on genomic DNA as the template. TCRdb recomputed calls from the reads with MiXCR, one row per CDR3 protein. This sample has more than 150,000 distinct CDR3 sequences, with less than 60% found just once. The sequenced patients had an expansion of CD8+CD57+ cells seen by flow cytometry. What was sequenced was sorted CD4+, CD8+, or CD8+CD57+ T cells (not recorded which) from PBMCs. All receptors come from a human donor with aplastic anemia.

This clonotype was found many times. J is TRBJ1-1 and V is TRBV19; 9 bases agree with TRBD1. The CDR3 runs to 17 residues. After removal of 6 bases from V and 3 bases from J, the junction contained 14 bases not matched to a gene. The germline V gene has CDR1 LNHDA and CDR2 SQIVND (reference sequence). The CDR3 DNA reads as TGTGCCAGTAGCCGAGCCGGGACAGGGACAAGGTACACTGAAGCTTTCTTT. Its translation: CASSRAGTGTRYTEAFF.

This clonotype came up many times. The J gene is TRBJ1-2, the V gene TRBV11-1; 9 bases line up with TRBD1. Germline CDR1 SGHAT, CDR2 FQDESV (reference sequence). The CDR3 length is 16 residues. With 5 bases clipped from V and 4 bases from J, the junction kept 11 bases outside the gene matches. CDR3 in DNA: TGTGCCAGCAGCCGAGGACAGGGGCGCAGAGGCTATGGCTACACCTTC. It specifies CASSRGQGRRGYGYTF. Based on the CDR3 plus reference TRBV11-1 and TRBJ1-2, the full variable domain is EAEVAQSPRYKITEKSQAVAFWCDPISGHATLYWYRQILGQGPELLVQFQDESVVDDSQLPKDRFSAERLKGVDSTLKIQPAELGDSAMYLCASSRGQGRRGYGYTFGSGTRLTVV.

The rearrangement links TRBV7-3 to TRBJ1-2; D may be TRBD1 (6 bases). V was trimmed by 5 bases and J by 2 bases, leaving 21 bases between them. The CDR3 sequence is 17 residues long. CDR1 is SGHTA, CDR2 FQGTGA, per germline. The CDR3: CASSPSPDRTVNYGYTF. DNA of the CDR3: TGTGCCAGCAGCCCGTCCCCTGATCGGACAGTGAACTATGGCTACACCTTC.

Concerning this clonotype itself: Lacking the conserved final phenylalanine or tryptophan, this CDR3 likely reflects a read error. V usage is TRBV19 and J usage is TRBJ2-3; D unresolved. CDR1 and CDR2 (germline): LNHDA, SQIVND (reference sequence). Between the trimmed V and J ends, which lost 1 base and 3 bases, there was a span of 2 bases. The length of the CDR3 is 12 residues. The CDR3 spells CASSIGTDTQYV. Here the CDR3 DNA reads TGTGCCAGTAGTATAGGTACAGATACGCAGTATGTT.

This clonotype was detected many times. The J gene is TRBJ1-1, the V gene TRBV12-3 or TRBV12-4; the D gene is possibly TRBD1 (5 bases). The CDR3 has 12 residues. V was shortened by 6 bases and J by 7 bases, with 12 bases between the two germline ends. The CDR3 is CASRFRDFEAFF. Written as DNA, the CDR3 is TGTGCCAGCAGGTTCAGGGACTTTGAAGCTTTCTTT.

This clonotype came up many times. The gene calls are TRBV7-2 and TRBJ1-2; D not certain. V lost 4 bases and J lost 0, with 9 bases in between. Per the germline V gene, CDR1 is SGHTA and CDR2 is FQGNSA. The CDR3 has 14 amino acids. The CDR3 loop is CASSSSRSNYGYTF. The DNA for the CDR3 is TGTGCCAGCAGCTCTTCTAGATCTAACTATGGCTACACCTTC.

The table lists this clonotype with a few counts. The CDR3 sequence is CSVTSFGETQYF. DNA of the CDR3: TGCAGTGTTACGTCTTTCGGGGAGACCCAGTACTTC. The rearrangement joins TRBV20-1 to TRBJ2-5, with D hard to call. Trimming took 7 bases from V and 5 from J, leaving 14 bases between them. This CDR3 spans 12 amino acids. The V gene's germline CDR1 is DFQATT and CDR2 SNEGSKA (reference sequence).

The sample holds many counts of this clonotype. The chain links TRBV7-9 to TRBJ1-4; 9 bases map to TRBD1. The germline V gene encodes CDR1 SEHNR and CDR2 FQNEAQ (reference sequence). Trimming at V came to 4 bases and at J to 7 bases, leaving 7 bases not matched to a gene. The CDR3 is made up of 15 amino acids. The CDR3 DNA is TGTGCCAGCAGCTCCCAGACAGGGGGACTTGAAAAACTGTTTTTT. Residues: CASSSQTGGLEKLFF.

The V call is TRBV7-8, the J call TRBJ2-2; D unresolved. V dropped 1 base and J dropped 7 bases, with 4 bases sitting between them. CDR1 SGHVS and CDR2 FQNEAQ come from the germline V gene. This CDR3 is built from 12 residues. The DNA of the CDR3 is TGTGCCAGCAGCTTAGTGAGCGGGGAGCTGTTTTTT. It yields the protein CASSLVSGELFF.

This clonotype was seen at least ten times. This chain connects TRBV20-1 to TRBJ2-3; the D is unclear. The ends were cut back, 2 bases at V and 9 bases at J, with 12 bases in the middle. The V gene's germline CDR1 is DFQATT and CDR2 SNEGSKA (reference sequence). This CDR3 comprises 12 residues. The CDR3 DNA sequence: TGCAGTGCTAGAAGCCGAGGCAAAACGCAGTATTTT. Amino acid sequence: CSARSRGKTQYF.

This clonotype was seen a handful of times. The chain combines TRBV2 with TRBJ1-5; no clear D gene. Germline V gene sequence: CDR1 SNHLY, CDR2 FYNNEI. The CDR3 consists of 13 residues. Trimming took off 2 bases at V and 5 bases at J, with 7 bases between the two ends. DNA for the CDR3: TGTGCCAGCAGTGAATCAGGCTATCAGCCCCAGCATTTT. It encodes CASSESGYQPQHF.

This clonotype appeared many times. The J gene is TRBJ2-7, the V gene TRBV7-9; 12 positions match TRBD2. The CDR3 sequence is 17 residues long. CDR1 and CDR2 from the germline V gene are SEHNR and FQNEAQ (reference sequence). J gave up 6 bases and V 5 bases, and 14 bases lay outside the gene matches. The CDR3 DNA reads as TGTGCCAGCAGCCCCAGGTTGACTAGCGGGAGTCTCCGCGAGCAGTACTTC. Translating gives CASSPRLTSGSLREQYF.

The J gene is TRBJ2-7, the V gene TRBV5-6; tentative D call: TRBD2 (6 bases). The V gene lost 4 bases and the J gene lost 2 bases, with 10 bases spanning the gap. Germline V CDR1 and CDR2: SGHDT, YYEEEE. The CDR3 has 13 amino acids. This CDR3 reads CASSNRETYEQYF. CDR3 DNA: TGTGCCAGCAGCAACCGGGAGACCTACGAGCAGTACTTC.

The gene calls are TRBV19 and TRBJ1-2; maybe TRBD1 (6 bases). Germline CDR1 reads LNHDA; CDR2 reads SQIVND (reference sequence). The CDR3 is 12 amino acids. V was trimmed by 2 bases and J by 5 bases, leaving 6 bases between them. The CDR3 DNA follows: TGTGCCAGTAGTATAACAGGGTATGGCTACACCTTC. It is translated as CASSITGYGYTF.

The V call is TRBV19, the J call TRBJ2-1; D call uncertain. In germline, CDR1 is LNHDA, CDR2 SQIVND (reference sequence). Trimming stripped 2 bases from V and 7 bases from J, with 6 bases between. The CDR3 length is 12 residues. CDR3 residues: CASSIRPNEQFF. The DNA for the CDR3 is TGTGCCAGTAGTATACGTCCGAATGAGCAGTTCTTC.

The chain links TRBV12-3 or TRBV12-4 to TRBJ2-3; 10 bases line up with TRBD2. CDR3 length: 16 residues. The V and J ends lost 3 bases and 0 bases, in that order; junction bases with no gene match: 3. CDR3 bases: TGTGCCAGCAGTTTGGGACTAGCGTATAGCACAGATACGCAGTATTTT. This encodes CASSLGLAYSTDTQYF.